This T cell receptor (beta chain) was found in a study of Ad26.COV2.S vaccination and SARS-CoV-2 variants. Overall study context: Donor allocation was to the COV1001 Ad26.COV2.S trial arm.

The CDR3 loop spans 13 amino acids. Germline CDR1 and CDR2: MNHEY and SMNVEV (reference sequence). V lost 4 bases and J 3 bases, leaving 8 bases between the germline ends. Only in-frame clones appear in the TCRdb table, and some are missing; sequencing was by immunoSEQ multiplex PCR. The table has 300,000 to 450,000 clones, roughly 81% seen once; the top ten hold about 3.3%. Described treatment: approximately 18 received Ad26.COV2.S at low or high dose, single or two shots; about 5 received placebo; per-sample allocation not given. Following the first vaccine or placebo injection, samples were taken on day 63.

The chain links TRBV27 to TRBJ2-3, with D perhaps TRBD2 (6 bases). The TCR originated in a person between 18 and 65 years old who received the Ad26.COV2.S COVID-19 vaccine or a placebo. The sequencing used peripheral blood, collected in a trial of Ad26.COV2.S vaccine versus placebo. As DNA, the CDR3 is TGTGCCAGCAGTTATGCGGGGACAGATACGCAGTATTTT. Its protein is CASSYAGTDTQYF.